This T cell receptor beta chain came from a study of blood T cell repertoires in COVID-19. Study at large: Italy, Spain and the United States were the sources of the convalescent and acute COVID-19 samples. T cells, B-cell-depleted T cells, or PBMCs supplied cDNA or gDNA.

This CDR3 has 16 amino acids. V lost 4 bases, J lost 2 bases, and 8 bases stayed unmatched. Germline V gene lookup returns CDR1 SGHKS and CDR2 YYEKEE (reference sequence). In the study's own analysis: Estimates of nucleated cell counts were drawn from the amplification of reference gene primers. Generated by immunoSEQ multiplex PCR, the TCRdb table keeps only in-frame clones and is missing some. Clone size and V and J calls were adopted from that table, with D and trimming inferred from the DNA. The table lists over 200,000 clones, about 88% of them singletons, with under 2.5% in the top ten. The sequenced sample was peripheral blood. The chain recombines TRBV5-5 with TRBJ1-5, with TRBD1 matching 8 bases. This receptor was identified in a man aged 35 to 55 with active or convalescent COVID-19. CDR3 sequence reads: CASSPGQGWGNQPQHF. CDR3 bases: TGTGCCAGCAGCCCCGGACAGGGATGGGGCAATCAGCCCCAGCATTTT.